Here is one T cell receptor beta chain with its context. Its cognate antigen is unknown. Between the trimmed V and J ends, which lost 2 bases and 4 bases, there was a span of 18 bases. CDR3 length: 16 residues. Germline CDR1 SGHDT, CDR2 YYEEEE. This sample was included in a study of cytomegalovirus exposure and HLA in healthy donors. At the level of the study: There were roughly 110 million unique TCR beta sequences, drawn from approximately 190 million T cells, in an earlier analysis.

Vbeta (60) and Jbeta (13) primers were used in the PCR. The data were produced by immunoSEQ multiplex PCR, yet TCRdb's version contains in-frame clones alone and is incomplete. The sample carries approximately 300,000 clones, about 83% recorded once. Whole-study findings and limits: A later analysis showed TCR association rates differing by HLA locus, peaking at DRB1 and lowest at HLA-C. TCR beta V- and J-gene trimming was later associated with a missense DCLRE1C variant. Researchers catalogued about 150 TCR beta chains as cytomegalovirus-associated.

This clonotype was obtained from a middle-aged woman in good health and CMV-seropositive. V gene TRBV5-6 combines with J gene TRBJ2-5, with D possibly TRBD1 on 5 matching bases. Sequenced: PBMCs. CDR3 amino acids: CASSLGPGSLRETQYF. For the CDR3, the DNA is TGTGCCAGCAGCTTAGGCCCAGGGTCCTTGCGAGAGACCCAGTACTTC.